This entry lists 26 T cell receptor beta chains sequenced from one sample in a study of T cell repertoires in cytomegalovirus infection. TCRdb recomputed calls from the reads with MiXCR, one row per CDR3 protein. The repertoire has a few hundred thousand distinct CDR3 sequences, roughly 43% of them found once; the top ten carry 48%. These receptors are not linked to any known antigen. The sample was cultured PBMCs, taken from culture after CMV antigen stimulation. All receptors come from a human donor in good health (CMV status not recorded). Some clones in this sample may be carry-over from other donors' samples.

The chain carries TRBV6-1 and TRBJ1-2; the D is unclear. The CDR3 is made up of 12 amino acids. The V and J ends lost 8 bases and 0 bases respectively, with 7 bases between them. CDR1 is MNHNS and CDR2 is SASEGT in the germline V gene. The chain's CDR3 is CASARANYGYTF. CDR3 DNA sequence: TGTGCCAGCGCCCGTGCTAACTATGGCTACACCTTC.

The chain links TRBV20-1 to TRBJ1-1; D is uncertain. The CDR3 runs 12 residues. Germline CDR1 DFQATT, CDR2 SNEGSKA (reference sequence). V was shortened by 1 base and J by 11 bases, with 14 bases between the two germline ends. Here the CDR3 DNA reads TGCAGTGCTAGAGCGTCACCGAAGCGGGCTTTCTTT. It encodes CSARASPKRAFF.

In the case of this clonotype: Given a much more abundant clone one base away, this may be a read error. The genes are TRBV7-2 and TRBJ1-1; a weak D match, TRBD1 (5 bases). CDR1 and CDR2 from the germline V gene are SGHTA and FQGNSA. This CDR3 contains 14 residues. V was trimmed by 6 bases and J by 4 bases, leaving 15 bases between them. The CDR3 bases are TGTGCCAGCAGTTTCCCGGGGGGGGTCACTGAAGCTTTCTTT. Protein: CASSFPGGVTEAFF. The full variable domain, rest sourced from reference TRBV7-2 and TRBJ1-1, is GAGVSQSPSNKVTEKGKDVELRCDPISGHTALYWYRQSLGQGLEFLIYFQGNSAPDKSGLPSDRFSAERTGGSVSTLTIQRTQQEDSAVYLCASSFPGGVTEAFFGQGTRLTVV.

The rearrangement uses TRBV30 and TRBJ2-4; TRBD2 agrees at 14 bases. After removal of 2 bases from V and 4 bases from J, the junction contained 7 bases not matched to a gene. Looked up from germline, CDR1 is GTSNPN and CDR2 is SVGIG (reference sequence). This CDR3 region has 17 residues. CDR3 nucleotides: TGTGCCTGGAGTCGATGGGGACTAGCGGGAGTGAAAAACATTCAGTACTTC. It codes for CAWSRWGLAGVKNIQYF.

The CDR3 sequence is CASSFDRTGLRGTQYF. The CDR3 DNA reads TGTGCCAGCAGTTTCGATAGGACAGGGTTAAGGGGTACGCAGTATTTT. The genes are TRBV12-3 or TRBV12-4 and TRBJ2-3; the match to TRBD1 covers 8 bases. CDR3 length: 16 residues. V lost 3 bases and J lost 8; bases outside the gene matches: 13.

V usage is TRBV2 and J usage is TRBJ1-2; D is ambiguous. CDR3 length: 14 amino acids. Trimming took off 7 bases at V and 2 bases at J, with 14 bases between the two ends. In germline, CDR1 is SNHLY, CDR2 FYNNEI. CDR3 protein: CASTVGIANYGYTF. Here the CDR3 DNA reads TGTGCCAGCACAGTCGGAATCGCCAACTATGGCTACACCTTC.

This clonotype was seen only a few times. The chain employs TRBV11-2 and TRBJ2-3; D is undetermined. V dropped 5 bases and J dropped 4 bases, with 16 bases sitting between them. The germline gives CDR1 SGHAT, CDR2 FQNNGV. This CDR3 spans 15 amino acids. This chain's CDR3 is CASSLKAGQADTQYF. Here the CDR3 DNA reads TGTGCCAGCAGCCTCAAGGCAGGCCAGGCAGATACGCAGTATTTT.

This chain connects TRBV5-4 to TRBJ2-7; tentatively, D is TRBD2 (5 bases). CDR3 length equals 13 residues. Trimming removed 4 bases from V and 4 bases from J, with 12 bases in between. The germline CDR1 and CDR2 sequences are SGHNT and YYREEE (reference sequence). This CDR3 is CASSAGPGYEQYF. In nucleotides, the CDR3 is TGTGCCAGCAGCGCCGGACCGGGGTACGAGCAGTACTTC.

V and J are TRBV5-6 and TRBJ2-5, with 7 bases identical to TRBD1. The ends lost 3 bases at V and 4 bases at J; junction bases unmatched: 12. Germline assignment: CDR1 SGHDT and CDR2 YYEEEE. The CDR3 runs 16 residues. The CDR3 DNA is TGTGCCAGCAGCTGGACCGGGACAGTCACCCGAGAGACCCAGTACTTC. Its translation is CASSWTGTVTRETQYF. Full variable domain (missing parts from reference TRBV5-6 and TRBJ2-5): DAGVTQSPTHLIKTRGQQVTLRCSPKSGHDTVSWYQQALGQGPQFIFQYYEEEERQRGNFPDRFSGHQFPNYSSELNVNALLLGDSALYLCASSWTGTVTRETQYFGPGTRLLVL.

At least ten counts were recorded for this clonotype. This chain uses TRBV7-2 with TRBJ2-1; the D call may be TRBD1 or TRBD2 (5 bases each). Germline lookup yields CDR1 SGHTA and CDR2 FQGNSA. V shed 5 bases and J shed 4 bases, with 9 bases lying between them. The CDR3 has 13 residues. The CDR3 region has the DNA TGTGCCAGCAGCGTGTGGGGGTACAATGAGCAGTTCTTC. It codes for CASSVWGYNEQFF.

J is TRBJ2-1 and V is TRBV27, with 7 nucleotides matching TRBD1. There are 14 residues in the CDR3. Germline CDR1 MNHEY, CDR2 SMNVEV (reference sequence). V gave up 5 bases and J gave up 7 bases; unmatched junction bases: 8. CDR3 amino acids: CASSPVPTGNEQFF. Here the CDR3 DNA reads TGTGCCAGCAGTCCGGTCCCGACAGGGAATGAGCAGTTCTTC.

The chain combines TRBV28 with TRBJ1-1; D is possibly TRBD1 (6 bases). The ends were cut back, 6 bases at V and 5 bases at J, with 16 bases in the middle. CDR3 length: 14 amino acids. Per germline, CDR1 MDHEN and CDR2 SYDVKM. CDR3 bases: TGTGCCAGCAGACCCGGACAGCTAAGGACTGAAGCTTTCTTT. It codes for CASRPGQLRTEAFF.

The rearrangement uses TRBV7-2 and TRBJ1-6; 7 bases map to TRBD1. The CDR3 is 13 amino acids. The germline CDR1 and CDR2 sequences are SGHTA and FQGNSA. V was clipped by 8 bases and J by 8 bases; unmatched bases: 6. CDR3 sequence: CASDRDGDSPLHF. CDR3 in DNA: TGTGCCAGCGACAGGGACGGCGATTCACCCCTCCACTTT.

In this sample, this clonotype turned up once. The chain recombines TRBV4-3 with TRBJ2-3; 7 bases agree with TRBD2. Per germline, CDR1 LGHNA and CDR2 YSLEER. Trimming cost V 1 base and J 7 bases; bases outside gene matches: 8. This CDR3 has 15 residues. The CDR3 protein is CASSQVGIGGYTQYF. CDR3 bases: TGCGCCAGCAGCCAAGTTGGGATCGGGGGGTATACGCAGTATTTT.

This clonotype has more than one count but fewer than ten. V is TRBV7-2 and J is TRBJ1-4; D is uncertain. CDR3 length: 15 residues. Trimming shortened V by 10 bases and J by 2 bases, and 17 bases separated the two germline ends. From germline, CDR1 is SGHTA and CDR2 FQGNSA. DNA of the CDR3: TGTGCCACCCAGAGGAGTGGTTACACTAATGAAAAACTGTTTTTT. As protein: CATQRSGYTNEKLFF.

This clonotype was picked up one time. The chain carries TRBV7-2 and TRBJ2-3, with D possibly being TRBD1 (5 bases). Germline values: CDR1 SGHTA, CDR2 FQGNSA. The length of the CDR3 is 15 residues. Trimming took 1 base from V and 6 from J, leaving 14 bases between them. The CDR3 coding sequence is TGTGCCAGCAGCTTAGTGTCAGCCAAGGGGGATACGCAGTATTTT. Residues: CASSLVSAKGDTQYF.

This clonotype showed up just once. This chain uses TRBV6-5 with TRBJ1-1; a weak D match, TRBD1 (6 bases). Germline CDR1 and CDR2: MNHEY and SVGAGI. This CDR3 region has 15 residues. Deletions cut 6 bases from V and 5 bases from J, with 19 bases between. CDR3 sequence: CASSRGGRGGTEAFF. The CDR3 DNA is TGTGCCAGCAGCCGAGGGGGTCGGGGAGGTACTGAAGCTTTCTTT.

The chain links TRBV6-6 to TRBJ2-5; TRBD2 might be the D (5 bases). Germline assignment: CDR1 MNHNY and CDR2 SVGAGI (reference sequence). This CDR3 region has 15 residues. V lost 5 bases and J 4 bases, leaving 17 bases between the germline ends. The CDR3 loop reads CASSTRTRSGETQYF. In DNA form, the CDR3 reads TGTGCCAGCAGTACTAGAACACGGTCAGGAGAGACCCAGTACTTC.

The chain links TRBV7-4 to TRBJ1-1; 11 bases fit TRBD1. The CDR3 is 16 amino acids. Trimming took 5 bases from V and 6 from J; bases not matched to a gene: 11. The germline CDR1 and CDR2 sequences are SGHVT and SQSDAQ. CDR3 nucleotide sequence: TGTGCCAGCAGCCCGTGGGACAGGGGGGAAACGGCTGAAGCTTTCTTT. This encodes CASSPWDRGETAEAFF.

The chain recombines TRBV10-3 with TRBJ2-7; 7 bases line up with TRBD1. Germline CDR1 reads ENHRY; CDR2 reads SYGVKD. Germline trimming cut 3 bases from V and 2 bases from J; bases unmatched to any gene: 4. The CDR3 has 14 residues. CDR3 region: CAISERGPPYEQYF. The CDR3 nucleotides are TGTGCCATCAGTGAAAGGGGGCCACCCTACGAGCAGTACTTC.

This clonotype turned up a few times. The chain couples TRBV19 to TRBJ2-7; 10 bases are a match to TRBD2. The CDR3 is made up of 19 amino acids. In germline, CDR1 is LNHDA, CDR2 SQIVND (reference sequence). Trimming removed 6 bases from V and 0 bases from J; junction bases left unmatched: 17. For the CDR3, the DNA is TGTGCCAGTAGAAAGAGGTCTAGCGGGAGCGGGGCAGGCTCCTACGAGCAGTACTTC. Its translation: CASRKRSSGSGAGSYEQYF.

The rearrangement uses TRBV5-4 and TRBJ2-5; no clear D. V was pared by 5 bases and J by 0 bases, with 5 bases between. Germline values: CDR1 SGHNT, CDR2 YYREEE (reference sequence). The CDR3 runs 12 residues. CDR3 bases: TGTGCCAGCAGTAATAACCAAGAGACCCAGTACTTC. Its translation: CASSNNQETQYF.

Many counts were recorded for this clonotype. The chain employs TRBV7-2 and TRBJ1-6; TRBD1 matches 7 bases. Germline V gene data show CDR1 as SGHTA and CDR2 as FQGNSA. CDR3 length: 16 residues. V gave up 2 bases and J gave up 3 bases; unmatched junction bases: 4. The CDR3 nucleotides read TGTGCCAGCAGCTTAAGGGACAGCGACTATAATTCACCCCTCCACTTT. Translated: CASSLRDSDYNSPLHF. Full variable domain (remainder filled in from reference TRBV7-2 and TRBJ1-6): GAGVSQSPSNKVTEKGKDVELRCDPISGHTALYWYRQSLGQGLEFLIYFQGNSAPDKSGLPSDRFSAERTGGSVSTLTIQRTQQEDSAVYLCASSLRDSDYNSPLHFGNGTRLTVT.

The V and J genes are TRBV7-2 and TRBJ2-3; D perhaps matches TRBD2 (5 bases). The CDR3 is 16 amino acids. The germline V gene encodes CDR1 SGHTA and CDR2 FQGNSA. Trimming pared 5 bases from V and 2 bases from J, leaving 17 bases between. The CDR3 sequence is CASSHVEDGYTDTQYF. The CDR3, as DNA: TGTGCCAGCAGCCATGTGGAGGACGGATACACAGATACGCAGTATTTT.

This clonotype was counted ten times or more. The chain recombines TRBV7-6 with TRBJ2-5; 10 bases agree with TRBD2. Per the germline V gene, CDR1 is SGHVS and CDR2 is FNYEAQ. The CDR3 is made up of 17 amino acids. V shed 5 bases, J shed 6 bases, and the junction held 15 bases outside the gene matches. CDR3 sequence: CASSHLAGASLRKTQYF. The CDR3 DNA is TGTGCCAGCAGCCATCTAGCGGGAGCCTCCCTTCGGAAGACCCAGTACTTC. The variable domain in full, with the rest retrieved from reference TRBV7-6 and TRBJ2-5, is GAGVSQSPRYKVTKRGQDVALRCDPISGHVSLYWYRQALGQGPEFLTYFNYEAQQDKSGLPNDRFSAERPEGSISTLTIQRTEQRDSAMYRCASSHLAGASLRKTQYFGPGTRLLVL.

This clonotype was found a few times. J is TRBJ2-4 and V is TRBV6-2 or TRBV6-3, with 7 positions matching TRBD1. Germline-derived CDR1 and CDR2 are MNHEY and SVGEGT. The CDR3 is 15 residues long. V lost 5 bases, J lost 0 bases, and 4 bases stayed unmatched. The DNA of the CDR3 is TGTGCCAGCAGTGACAGGGTGGAAGCCAAAAACATTCAGTACTTC. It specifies CASSDRVEAKNIQYF.